Described below is a single TCR beta chain sequence and its context. Germline V CDR1 and CDR2: SEHNR, FQNEAQ (reference sequence). The CDR3 totals 17 residues. With 1 base clipped from V and 4 bases from J, the junction kept 11 bases outside the gene matches. This sample is part of a study of T-cell memory formation after mild COVID-19. TCRdb analysed the 5' RACE reads with MiXCR anew, one entry per CDR3 protein. The sample gives under 250,000 distinct CDR3 sequences, 8% to 9.5% of which show up once; 20% to 25% is in the top ten. The origin of this receptor is a man aged 18-30 years who had mild COVID-19 (a few samples of this study predate the infection). Cell type and time point are not known. Sequenced sample: PBMCs or a T cell subset sorted from them (not recorded which). This chain uses TRBV7-9 with TRBJ2-3, with TRBD2 identical over 7 bases. The CDR3 sequence: CASSLEAGPSNADTQYF. The CDR3, as DNA: TGTGCCAGCAGCTTAGAAGCGGGACCCTCGAACGCAGATACGCAGTATTTT.